These T cell receptor beta chains were read from a single sample in a study of T-cell memory formation after mild COVID-19. Using its own MiXCR run on the 5' RACE reads, TCRdb lists one record per CDR3 protein. The data show about 560,000 distinct CDR3 sequences, roughly 17% seen once. The sequencing sample was made of PBMCs or a T cell subset sorted from them (not recorded which). The receptors were sampled from an adult woman who had mild COVID-19 (a few samples of this study predate the infection). Cell type and time point are not known. CDR3s leave out the opening cysteine and the closing phenylalanine or tryptophan.

j_call	cdr3_length	v_call	cdr3_aa
TRBJ1-1	13	TRBV20-1	SATPAVAANTEAF
TRBJ2-3	11	TRBV11-2	ASSFSPPDTQY
TRBJ2-1	13	TRBV19	ASRGSGISYNEQF
TRBJ2-7	12	TRBV12-3/TRBV12-4	ASSPPTVSYEQY
TRBJ2-7	13	TRBV27	ASSPNLATNYEQY
TRBJ1-2	13	TRBV3-1	ASSLGTVANYGYT
TRBJ2-2	13	TRBV20-1	SARRQGLNTGELF
TRBJ1-2	12	TRBV24-1	ATSDPTGIYGYT
TRBJ2-3	11	TRBV7-9	AGIDRSTDTQY
TRBJ1-1	11	TRBV19	ASSTLGPTEAF
TRBJ2-2	15	TRBV2	ASSATGQGSGTGELF
TRBJ1-1	11	TRBV24-1	ATSAGANTEAF
TRBJ2-5	12	TRBV30	AWSPGTYQETQY
TRBJ1-6	13	TRBV25-1	ASKRDTALGSPLH
TRBJ2-1	12	TRBV20-1	SARDRLNYNEQF
TRBJ1-1	14	TRBV5-1	ASSRTGAAMNTEAF
TRBJ1-1	9	TRBV29-1	SVNRGDEAF
TRBJ1-2	13	TRBV20-1	SARDSIQGIYGYT
TRBJ2-2	16	TRBV20-1	SARDGLAGGPDTGELF
TRBJ2-7	12	TRBV5-1	ASSRDVGLYEQY